A single sample gave rise to the 31 T cell receptor beta chains below, sequenced in a study of regulatory T cells in long-lasting Graves disease. Time point denoted: persistent/refractory GD, antithyroid drugs over 5 years with positive TRAb. The TCR library was prepared using RNA isolated from PBMCs. Construction of the TCR beta libraries employed iRepertoire HTBI primers in conjunction with Arm-PCR of CDR3 regions. TCRdb analysed the multiplex PCR reads with MiXCR anew, one entry per CDR3 protein. The sample carries around 510,000 distinct CDR3 sequences, less than 25% recorded once. This specimen consisted of peripheral blood mononuclear cells (PBMCs), obtained when the disease was refractory, from a patient treated with antithyroid drugs. These receptors were obtained from a female donor with Graves disease.

The chain uses TRBV12-3 or TRBV12-4 and TRBJ2-3; TRBD1 might be the D (6 bases). Trimming took 6 bases from V and 2 from J, leaving 15 bases between them. CDR3 size: 15 residues. In DNA form, the CDR3 reads TGTGCCAGCAGCCGCACAGGGACAAACACAGATACGCAGTATTTT. Its protein product is CASSRTGTNTDTQYF.

There are many counts of this clonotype. The chain recombines TRBV19 with TRBJ1-2, with D possibly TRBD1 on 6 matching bases. Germline V CDR1 and CDR2: LNHDA, SQIVND (reference sequence). The CDR3 is 12 amino acids. Trimming cost V 5 bases and J 8 bases, with 12 bases left between them. CDR3 region: CASSSGQSGYTF. Written as DNA, the CDR3 is TGTGCCAGTAGTTCAGGACAGAGCGGCTACACCTTC.

The chain combines TRBV28 with TRBJ2-1; the match to TRBD2 covers 13 bases. The CDR3 runs 19 residues. With V trimmed by 2 bases and J by 4 bases, 11 bases remained unmatched. Germline V gene sequence: CDR1 MDHEN, CDR2 SYDVKM. The CDR3 DNA reads TGTGCCAGCAGTTTACAACTAGCGGGAGGGAATGGCTATTACAATGAGCAGTTCTTC. It is translated as CASSLQLAGGNGYYNEQFF.

The chain recombines TRBV7-9 with TRBJ2-2; D is unclear. The CDR3 covers 15 residues. Looked up from germline, CDR1 is SEHNR and CDR2 is FQNEAQ (reference sequence). The ends were cut back, 5 bases at V and 4 bases at J, with 14 bases in the middle. The chain's CDR3 is CASSPLSGPTGELFF. The CDR3 nucleotides are TGTGCCAGCAGCCCCCTCTCAGGACCCACCGGGGAGCTGTTTTTT.

V is TRBV6-1 and J is TRBJ2-2; D is possibly TRBD1 or TRBD2 (6 bases each). The CDR3 runs 19 residues. Deletions cut 6 bases from V and 0 bases from J, with 23 bases between. The germline CDR1 and CDR2 sequences are MNHNS and SASEGT. The CDR3 region is CASRALGGFTGSNTGELFF. CDR3 nucleotides: TGTGCCAGCAGAGCCTTAGGGGGGTTTACAGGATCGAACACCGGGGAGCTGTTTTTT.

Of note for this clonotype: At one of its ends the junction is not consistent with the germline gene, which may arise from a read error. This sequence joins TRBV19 and TRBJ2-3; weak D call: TRBD2 (6 bases). Germline CDR1 is LNHDA and CDR2 is SQIVND (reference sequence). CDR3 length equals 12 residues. The CDR3 spells CASGDFSDAQYF. The CDR3 nucleotides are TGTGCCAGTGGGGACTTTTCAGATGCGCAGTATTTT.

This clonotype has ten or more counts. The CDR3 DNA follows: TGTGCCAGCAGCACCGGGACTAGCGGTTCCACAGATACGCAGTATTTT. This sequence encodes CASSTGTSGSTDTQYF. The gene calls are TRBV7-3 and TRBJ2-3, with 11 bases identical to TRBD2. This CDR3 has 16 residues. CDR1 and CDR2 (germline): SGHTA, FQGTGA. V shed 5 bases and J 2 bases; nucleotides not matched to a gene: 6.

This clonotype has at least ten counts. V is TRBV20-1 and J is TRBJ2-7; 8 nucleotides align to TRBD1. This CDR3 comprises 14 residues. V gave up 1 base and J gave up 7 bases; unmatched junction bases: 9. Germline lookup yields CDR1 DFQATT and CDR2 SNEGSKA (reference sequence). CDR3 sequence (DNA): TGCAGTGCTAGAGTATACCAGGGGGCGCGAGAGCAGTACTTC. Translated, it gives CSARVYQGAREQYF.

This clonotype was seen more than once but under ten times. The V call is TRBV7-2, the J call TRBJ2-2; either TRBD1 or TRBD2 may fit D (6 bases each). Germline CDR1 SGHTA, CDR2 FQGNSA. There are 16 residues in the CDR3. The V end lost 6 bases, the J end lost 1 base, and 15 bases lay between the germline ends. The CDR3 protein is CASRLGGSWNTGELFF. CDR3 DNA sequence: TGTGCCAGCAGACTAGGGGGGTCTTGGAACACCGGGGAGCTGTTTTTT.

The CDR3: CAWSSFSGVNTGELFF. The DNA for the CDR3 is TGTGCCTGGAGTAGTTTTAGCGGGGTGAACACCGGGGAGCTGTTTTTT. The chain uses TRBV30 and TRBJ2-2; 8 positions match TRBD2. The germline V gene has CDR1 GTSNPN and CDR2 SVGIG (reference sequence). J lost 1 base, V lost 2 bases, and 6 bases had no gene match. There are 16 residues in the CDR3. Combining the CDR3 with reference TRBV30 and TRBJ2-2 gives the whole variable domain SQTIHQWPATLVQPVGSPLSLECTVEGTSNPNLYWYRQAAGRGLQLLFYSVGIGQISSEVPQNLSASRPQDRQFILSSKKLLLSDSGFYLCAWSSFSGVNTGELFFGEGSRLTVL.

This clonotype occurred many times. The chain is built from TRBV6-5 and TRBJ1-2; 7 bases are shared with TRBD1. Germline values: CDR1 MNHEY, CDR2 SVGAGI. The V segment lost 2 bases and the J segment 2 bases; nucleotides outside the gene matches: 5. The CDR3 is made up of 15 amino acids. The CDR3 protein is CASSYLAGGNYGYTF. The CDR3 coding sequence is TGTGCCAGCAGTTACCTGGCAGGGGGGAACTATGGCTACACCTTC.

This clonotype was detected ten times or more. The J gene is TRBJ2-5, the V gene TRBV3-1; no reliable D call. This CDR3 comprises 12 residues. V was cut by 0 bases and J by 5 bases, with 4 bases left in between. CDR1 is LGHDT and CDR2 is YNNKEL in the germline V gene (reference sequence). DNA of the CDR3: TGTGCCAGCAGCCAAGATGAGGAGACCCAGTACTTC. It yields the protein CASSQDEETQYF.

The rearrangement links TRBV20-1 to TRBJ1-5; D is undetermined. V was clipped by 1 base and J by 6 bases, with 7 bases between them. CDR3 length: 12 amino acids. Germline CDR1 is DFQATT and CDR2 is SNEGSKA (reference sequence). The CDR3 reads CSARGVAQPQHF. The DNA of the CDR3 is TGCAGTGCTAGAGGAGTCGCTCAGCCCCAGCATTTT.

This clonotype was counted at least ten times. The V call is TRBV30, the J call TRBJ2-5; 9 nucleotides match TRBD2. The trim removed 4 bases at V and 4 bases at J, leaving 10 bases unmatched. CDR3 length: 15 residues. From germline, CDR1 is GTSNPN and CDR2 SVGIG (reference sequence). The CDR3 DNA follows: TGTGCCTGGACCTCTGCCGGACTAGCGCGAGAGACCCAGTACTTC. It specifies CAWTSAGLARETQYF.

The V call is TRBV7-3, the J call TRBJ2-1; TRBD2 might be the D (5 bases). V was trimmed by 1 base and J by 3 bases, leaving 7 bases between them. Germline lookup yields CDR1 SGHTA and CDR2 FQGTGA. This CDR3 comprises 14 residues. The CDR3 nucleotides read TGTGCCAGCAGCTTAATGGCGGGCTACAATGAGCAGTTCTTC. This gives the protein CASSLMAGYNEQFF.

This clonotype was found a few times. A much larger clone lies a single base off, so this may be a read error. This chain connects TRBV6-2 or TRBV6-3 to TRBJ1-1; D is unresolved. This CDR3 is 14 amino acids long. The germline V gene has CDR1 MNHEY and CDR2 SVGEGT. In DNA, the CDR3 is TGTACCAGCAGCGACGAACCTAGGGACACTGAAGCTTTCTTT. This gives the protein CTSSDEPRDTEAFF.

In its sample, this clonotype was seen many times. The chain uses TRBV5-1 and TRBJ2-7; 8 bases align to TRBD1. The CDR3 is made up of 15 amino acids. The germline V gene encodes CDR1 SGHRS and CDR2 YFSETQ. Trimming took 0 bases from V and 2 from J; bases not matched to a gene: 4. The CDR3 DNA sequence: TGCGCCAGCAGCTTGGGGACAGGGTACACCTACGAGCAGTACTTC. This sequence encodes CASSLGTGYTYEQYF.

This clonotype was picked up many times. The chain recombines TRBV2 with TRBJ1-2; possibly TRBD1 for D (5 bases). Germline V gene data show CDR1 as SNHLY and CDR2 as FYNNEI. Trimming left V 7 bases short and J 8 bases short, with 17 bases between. This CDR3 has 13 residues. CDR3 amino acids: CASTLPGGWGYTF. The DNA for the CDR3 is TGTGCCAGCACCTTACCGGGGGGTTGGGGCTACACCTTC.

In its sample, this clonotype was seen a few times. V is TRBV4-2 and J is TRBJ2-5, with D perhaps being TRBD1 or TRBD2 (5 bases each). V was clipped by 1 base and J by 0 bases, with 18 bases between them. The germline gives CDR1 LGHNA, CDR2 YNFKEQ. The CDR3 consists of 18 residues. The CDR3 loop reads CASSQAGDLRGYQETQYF. The CDR3 DNA follows: TGTGCCAGCAGCCAAGCAGGCGACCTGAGGGGTTACCAAGAGACCCAGTACTTC.

In this sample, this clonotype turned up many times. The chain combines TRBV7-2 with TRBJ1-6, with TRBD1 identical over 8 bases. CDR1 SGHTA and CDR2 FQGNSA come from the germline V gene. This CDR3 is 16 amino acids long. Trimming took 5 bases from V and 5 from J; bases not matched to a gene: 8. CDR3 in DNA: TGTGCCAGCAGCCCCAGGGGGCTCGGAGATAATTCACCCCTCCACTTT. It encodes CASSPRGLGDNSPLHF.

This clonotype was recorded a few times. The chain couples TRBV25-1 to TRBJ1-1, with a weak D call TRBD1 (5 bases). Germline CDR1 MGHDK, CDR2 SYGVNS. Trimming left V 2 bases short and J 10 bases short, with 14 bases between. This CDR3 is built from 13 residues. The CDR3 DNA reads TGTGCCAGCAGTGAACTAGGGGCGACTCGAGCTTTCTTT. Protein sequence: CASSELGATRAFF.

This clonotype appeared many times. This sequence joins TRBV6-1 and TRBJ2-7; 7 positions match TRBD1. CDR3 length: 12 residues. The germline gives CDR1 MNHNS, CDR2 SASEGT. Germline trimming cut 8 bases from V and 2 bases from J; bases unmatched to any gene: 3. CDR3 loop: CASWDSTYEQYF. In DNA, the CDR3 is TGTGCCAGCTGGGACAGCACCTACGAGCAGTACTTC.

This clonotype was recorded a few times. The chain links TRBV24-1 to TRBJ2-2; D is perhaps TRBD2 (5 bases). The CDR3 loop spans 13 amino acids. The V gene's germline CDR1 is KGHDR and CDR2 SFDVKD. Deletions cut 9 bases from V and 1 base from J, with 8 bases between. CDR3 protein: CATDRGNTGELFF. Written as DNA, the CDR3 is TGTGCCACCGACCGGGGGAACACCGGGGAGCTGTTTTTT.

This clonotype came up a few times. The chain employs TRBV10-1 and TRBJ1-1, with D perhaps TRBD1 (5 bases). V was trimmed by 5 bases and J by 1 base, leaving 11 bases between them. This CDR3 has 14 amino acids. Germline CDR1 reads WNHNN; CDR2 reads SYGVQD (reference sequence). The CDR3 here is CASSTGRRNTEAFF. CDR3 coding DNA: TGCGCCAGCAGTACGGGACGGCGGAACACTGAAGCTTTCTTT.

Ten or more counts support this clonotype. This chain uses TRBV6-5 with TRBJ1-1; D may be TRBD1 (6 bases). CDR3 length: 17 residues. Trimming shortened V by 2 bases and J by 3 bases, and 19 bases separated the two germline ends. Germline CDR1 and CDR2: MNHEY and SVGAGI. The CDR3 protein is CASSYLRDGGRHTEAFF. For the CDR3, the DNA is TGTGCCAGCAGTTACCTCCGGGATGGGGGCCGTCACACTGAAGCTTTCTTT.

This clonotype was observed a single time. This chain uses TRBV4-1 with TRBJ1-1, with a possible D match to TRBD1 (6 bases). The V end was cut by 1 base, the J end by 1 base, with 10 bases between. From germline, CDR1 is MGHRA and CDR2 YSYEKL. This CDR3 contains 15 residues. CDR3 residues: CASSQAPGQNTEAFF. The CDR3 DNA sequence: TGCGCCAGCAGCCAAGCGCCGGGACAGAACACTGAAGCTTTCTTT.

Many counts were recorded for this clonotype. V is TRBV6-1 and J is TRBJ2-5; TRBD2 aligns across 11 bases. The CDR3 contains 13 residues. V gave up 6 bases and J gave up 4 bases; unmatched junction bases: 1. Germline-derived CDR1 and CDR2 are MNHNS and SASEGT. CDR3 in DNA: TGTGCCAGCAGGACTAGCGGGATAGAGACCCAGTACTTC. As protein: CASRTSGIETQYF.

Details on this clonotype: With a much larger clone just one base away, this may be a read error. The genes are TRBV2 and TRBJ2-7; TRBD2 matches 7 bases. Germline assignment: CDR1 SNHLY and CDR2 FYNNEI. The CDR3 totals 14 residues. CDR3 region: CVSRVNGLAYEQYF. CDR3 DNA: TGTGTCAGCAGGGTAAACGGACTAGCCTACGAGCAGTACTTC.

This clonotype has a handful of counts. The chain uses TRBV7-9 and TRBJ1-1, with a tentative D call TRBD1 (5 bases). Trimming pared 4 bases from V and 6 bases from J, leaving 12 bases between. The CDR3 length is 13 residues. Germline V gene lookup returns CDR1 SEHNR and CDR2 FQNEAQ (reference sequence). The CDR3 bases are TGTGCCAGCAGCTATGGGGCGGGGGCTGAAGCTTTCTTT. It yields the protein CASSYGAGAEAFF.

The V call is TRBV19, the J call TRBJ2-1; 9 bases fit TRBD2. From germline, CDR1 is LNHDA and CDR2 SQIVND (reference sequence). The CDR3 is 14 amino acids. This CDR3 is CAVKLAGSYNEQFF. CDR3 coding DNA: TGTGCGGTCAAACTAGCGGGCTCCTACAATGAGCAGTTCTTC.

This clonotype showed up just a few times. The rearrangement links TRBV29-1 to TRBJ2-3; 11 nucleotides align to TRBD2. Trimming cost V 1 base and J 7 bases; bases outside gene matches: 10. The CDR3 length is 16 residues. Germline V gives CDR1 SQVTM, CDR2 ANQGSEA. DNA for the CDR3: TGCAGCGTTGAAGCCCTCAGAACTAGCGGGAGTAATACGCAGTATTTT. This codes for CSVEALRTSGSNTQYF.